The 20 T cell receptor beta chains given below trace back to one sample, sequenced in a study of shared clonotypes between healthy human individuals. This table comes from immunoSEQ multiplex PCR, and its TCRdb copy is limited to in-frame clones, with some not included. The repertoire consists of roughly 300,000 clones, with around 87% occurring once and the leading ten covering 15% to 20%. Sequencing used memory CD8+ T cells sorted from blood. Subset given: CD45RO+ cells pooled with CCR7-negative TemRA cells. The receptors derive from a young man in good health.

This clone has a count of ten or more. The chain is built from TRBV7-2 and TRBJ2-7; 10 nucleotides line up with TRBD2. Unmatched junction bases numbered 4, after V lost 4 bases and J lost 4 bases. The CDR3 runs 14 residues. Germline-derived CDR1 and CDR2 are SGHTA and FQGNSA. The CDR3 loop is CASSSGTSEYEQYF. Written as DNA, the CDR3 is TGTGCCAGCAGCTCCGGGACTAGCGAGTACGAGCAGTACTTC.

The CDR3 DNA reads TGTGCCAGCAGCCCTGGACTCTCCCCCGAGCAGTACTTC. This codes for CASSPGLSPEQYF. This chain uses TRBV13 with TRBJ2-7; TRBD2 is a possible D gene (5 bases). The length of the CDR3 is 13 residues. Germline assignment: CDR1 PRHDT and CDR2 FYEKMQ (reference sequence). Trimming took 5 bases from V and 6 from J, leaving 14 bases between them.

V gene TRBV4-1 combines with J gene TRBJ2-1; the D is unclear. The CDR3 contains 14 residues. Germline CDR1 is MGHRA and CDR2 is YSYEKL. The V end lost 5 bases, the J end lost 7 bases, and 15 bases lay between the germline ends. CDR3: CASSYGPGWNEQFF. Here the CDR3 DNA reads TGCGCCAGCAGCTACGGTCCCGGGTGGAATGAGCAGTTCTTC.

J is TRBJ2-1 and V is TRBV7-6; 11 bases map to TRBD1. The CDR3 has 16 residues. The ends lost 4 bases at V and 6 bases at J; junction bases unmatched: 8. Germline assignment: CDR1 SGHVS and CDR2 FNYEAQ. CDR3 residues: CASSSDAGTGGNEQFF. The CDR3 DNA sequence: TGTGCCAGCAGCTCCGATGCCGGGACAGGGGGCAATGAGCAGTTCTTC.

The chain links TRBV29-1 to TRBJ2-7, with a weak D call TRBD1 (5 bases). Trimming pared 5 bases from V and 0 bases from J, leaving 11 bases between. Per germline, CDR1 SQVTM and CDR2 ANQGSEA. The CDR3 extends over 13 amino acids. The CDR3 reads CSVTTGSSYEQYF. In nucleotides, the CDR3 is TGCAGCGTTACCACAGGCAGCTCCTACGAGCAGTACTTC.

The chain employs TRBV4-1 and TRBJ1-3, with 7 bases matching TRBD1. This CDR3 comprises 17 residues. Losses at the gene ends were 1 base for V and 8 bases for J; bases not matched to a gene: 14. Germline-derived CDR1 and CDR2 are MGHRA and YSYEKL. The CDR3 DNA reads as TGCGCCAGCAGCCAAGTAATAGTGCGACAGGGTTGGGACACCATATATTTT. Translated, it gives CASSQVIVRQGWDTIYF.

The chain recombines TRBV9 with TRBJ1-2; TRBD1 agrees at 9 bases. Germline CDR1 reads SGDLS; CDR2 reads YYNGEE. V was pared by 2 bases and J by 5 bases, with 13 bases of the junction left unmatched. This CDR3 spans 17 amino acids. DNA for the CDR3: TGTGCCAGCAGCGTTTCAACAGGGGGCTATTTAGATTATGGCTACACCTTC. Protein: CASSVSTGGYLDYGYTF.

The rearrangement joins TRBV5-6 to TRBJ2-7; 9 bases are a match to TRBD2. The CDR3 contains 14 residues. After removal of 2 bases from V and 6 bases from J, the junction contained 6 bases not matched to a gene. Germline values: CDR1 SGHDT, CDR2 YYEEEE. CDR3 bases: TGTGCCAGCAGCTTTACTAGCGGGCGGTCCGAGCAGTACTTC. It specifies CASSFTSGRSEQYF.

V is TRBV7-9 and J is TRBJ2-3, with 9 nucleotides matching TRBD2. The CDR3 sequence is 15 residues long. Germline trimming cut 5 bases from V and 6 bases from J; bases unmatched to any gene: 9. Germline CDR1 reads SEHNR; CDR2 reads FQNEAQ (reference sequence). CDR3 loop: CASSAPAGGTDTQYF. The CDR3 DNA sequence: TGTGCCAGCAGCGCCCCAGCGGGGGGAACGGATACGCAGTATTTT.

V and J are TRBV2 and TRBJ2-3; 12 bases fit TRBD2. CDR3 length: 18 residues. V trimming: 3 bases; J trimming: 1 base; junction bases outside the gene matches: 8. Germline values: CDR1 SNHLY, CDR2 FYNNEI. The CDR3 here is CASSDMTSGSWGTDTQYF. As DNA, the CDR3 is TGTGCCAGCAGTGATATGACTAGCGGGAGTTGGGGCACAGATACGCAGTATTTT.

This rearrangement joins TRBV29-1 to TRBJ2-5; 11 bases are a match to TRBD2. The J call is doubtful: the DNA matches TRBJ2-7 better. CDR1 SQVTM and CDR2 ANQGSEA come from the germline V gene. CDR3 size: 13 residues. Here the CDR3 reads CSALAGGAYEQYF. The CDR3 nucleotides read TGCAGCGCATTAGCGGGAGGGGCCTACGAGCAGTACTTC.

CDR3 in DNA: TGCGCCAGCAGCCGCGACGACGGCTACACCTTC. Its translation is CASSRDDGYTF. This chain connects TRBV4-1 to TRBJ1-2; D gene ambiguous. Trimming stripped 4 bases from V and 8 bases from J, with 8 bases between. This CDR3 is built from 11 residues. From germline, CDR1 is MGHRA and CDR2 YSYEKL.

The chain combines TRBV5-1 with TRBJ2-7; D unresolved. The V gene's germline CDR1 is SGHRS and CDR2 YFSETQ. CDR3 length equals 15 residues. The V and J ends lost 4 bases and 4 bases respectively, with 18 bases between them. The CDR3 loop reads CASSPRTEFYYEQYF. For the CDR3, the DNA is TGCGCCAGCAGCCCGCGGACCGAGTTCTATTACGAGCAGTACTTC.

The chain employs TRBV12-2 and TRBJ1-6. TRBV12-2 is labeled a pseudogene. The CDR3 covers 14 residues. The CDR3 spells CASPRKGTALPLHF. The CDR3 coding sequence is TGTGCAAGTCCCCGGAAGGGGACCGCTCTACCCCTCCACTTT.

The chain links TRBV4-1 to TRBJ1-5; 7 bases line up with TRBD1. V gave up 3 bases and J gave up 7 bases; unmatched junction bases: 3. The CDR3 extends over 13 amino acids. Per the germline V gene, CDR1 is MGHRA and CDR2 is YSYEKL. CDR3 in DNA: TGCGCCAGCAGCCACGGGACAGACCAGCCCCAGCATTTT. It codes for CASSHGTDQPQHF.

The chain couples TRBV4-1 to TRBJ1-5, with a possible D match to TRBD1 (5 bases). There are 13 residues in the CDR3. With 1 base removed from V and 11 bases from J, the gap between germline ends came to 12 bases. Germline V gene sequence: CDR1 MGHRA, CDR2 YSYEKL. The CDR3 here is CASSQGLGASQHF. The CDR3, as DNA: TGCGCCAGCAGCCAAGGCTTAGGGGCGTCCCAGCATTTT.

This chain joins TRBV5-6 and TRBJ2-7, with D perhaps matching TRBD1 (5 bases). Trimming shortened V by 1 base and J by 3 bases, and 11 bases separated the two germline ends. This CDR3 has 14 residues. From germline, CDR1 is SGHDT and CDR2 YYEEEE. The CDR3, as DNA: TGTGCCAGCAGCTTGAGTGACAGCATCTACGAGCAGTACTTC. It yields the protein CASSLSDSIYEQYF. The full variable domain, rest sourced from reference TRBV5-6 and TRBJ2-7, is DAGVTQSPTHLIKTRGQQVTLRCSPKSGHDTVSWYQQALGQGPQFIFQYYEEEERQRGNFPDRFSGHQFPNYSSELNVNALLLGDSALYLCASSLSDSIYEQYFGPGTRLTVT.

V usage is TRBV7-9 and J usage is TRBJ1-4; no clear D. This CDR3 is built from 12 residues. Germline assignment: CDR1 SEHNR and CDR2 FQNEAQ (reference sequence). Between the trimmed V and J ends, which lost 5 bases and 4 bases, there was a span of 5 bases. CDR3 DNA sequence: TGTGCCAGCAGCCCGGATAATGAAAAACTGTTTTTT. It specifies CASSPDNEKLFF.

V gene TRBV10-1 combines with J gene TRBJ1-5, with D possibly matching TRBD1 (6 bases). There are 13 residues in the CDR3. Trimming left V 8 bases short and J 4 bases short, with 12 bases between. Germline CDR1 is WNHNN and CDR2 is SYGVQD (reference sequence). This CDR3 is CASCRQENQPQHF. The CDR3 DNA reads as TGCGCCAGCTGTCGACAGGAGAATCAGCCCCAGCATTTT.

V and J are TRBV6-5 and TRBJ1-2; perhaps TRBD1 as D (5 bases). V was clipped by 7 bases and J by 7 bases, with 13 bases between them. Germline loops: CDR1 MNHEY, CDR2 SVGAGI. The CDR3 covers 12 residues. The DNA of the CDR3 is TGTGCCAGCATATACAGGCCGGCTGGCTACACCTTC. Encoded protein: CASIYRPAGYTF.